Below, one T cell receptor (beta chain) is given with its context. Its antigen remains unknown. Sequencing was at survey level. Here immunoSEQ multiplex PCR was the method, and the copy in TCRdb shows in-frame clones only, minus some. The sample lists some 43,000 clones; 60% to 85% were seen once. The CDR3 consists of 15 residues. Trimming cost V 5 bases and J 4 bases; bases outside gene matches: 6. Germline V gives CDR1 KGHSH, CDR2 LQKENI. These data come from a study of pediatric ulcerative colitis. General study findings and limits: All ulcerative colitis patients, but no controls, carried a couple of rectal clonotypes. Some T cells in rectal biopsies may come from blood, especially with overt colitis. Repertoires came from total lymphocyte DNA, so rare subsets like regulatory T cells may be missed.

During colonoscopy, one to two rectal pinch biopsies were collected. The sample taken for sequencing was gut tissue. The receptor's source is a girl aged 10 to 17 with moderate ulcerative colitis. The chain has TRBV18 and TRBJ2-3; TRBD1 aligns across 10 bases. CDR3 region: CASSRDRGLADTQYF. CDR3 DNA: TGTGCCAGCTCAAGGGACAGGGGCCTCGCAGATACGCAGTATTTT.